The T cell receptor beta chain under discussion was sequenced for a study of shared clonotypes between healthy human individuals. Regarding the study as a whole: The naive CD4 repertoires of a few donors were compared, and roughly 5% of clonotypes were shared. Sampling covered blood only; tissue repertoires likely differ. Researchers found naive subsets generally carried larger estimated richness than memory subsets.

Concerning this clone: The antigen remains undetermined.

The germline CDR1 and CDR2 sequences are SGDLS and YYNGEE. The CDR3 runs 15 residues. With V trimmed by 0 bases and J by 1 base, 3 bases remained unmatched. Only in-frame clones appear in the TCRdb table, and some are missing; sequencing was by immunoSEQ multiplex PCR. This sample has about a million clones, with about three quarters found just once. The chain recombines TRBV9 with TRBJ1-1; 7 nucleotides match TRBD1. Sequencing was done on a sample of memory CD4+ T cells sorted from blood. Described subset: CD45RA-negative fraction. This clonotype was obtained from a man younger than 35 in good health. The CDR3 spells CASSVGGGGNTEAFF. In DNA, the CDR3 is TGTGCCAGCAGCGTAGGAGGGGGCGGGAACACTGAAGCTTTCTTT.